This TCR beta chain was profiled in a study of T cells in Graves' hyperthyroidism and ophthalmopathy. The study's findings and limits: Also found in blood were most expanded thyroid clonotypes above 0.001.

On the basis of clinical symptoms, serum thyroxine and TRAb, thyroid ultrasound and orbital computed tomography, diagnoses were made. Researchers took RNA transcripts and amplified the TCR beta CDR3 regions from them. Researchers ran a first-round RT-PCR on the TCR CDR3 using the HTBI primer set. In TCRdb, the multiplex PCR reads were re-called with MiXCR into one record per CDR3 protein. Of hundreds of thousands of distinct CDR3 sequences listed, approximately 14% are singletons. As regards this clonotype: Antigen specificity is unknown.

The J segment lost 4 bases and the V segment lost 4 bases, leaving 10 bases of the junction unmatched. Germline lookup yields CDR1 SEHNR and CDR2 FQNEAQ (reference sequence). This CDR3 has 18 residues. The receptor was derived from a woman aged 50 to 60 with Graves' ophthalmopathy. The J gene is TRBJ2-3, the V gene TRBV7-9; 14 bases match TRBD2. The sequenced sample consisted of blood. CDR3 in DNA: TGTGCCAGCAGCTATCCGTTGGGACTAGCGGGAGAGGCAGATACGCAGTATTTT. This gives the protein CASSYPLGLAGEADTQYF.